The rows below give T cell receptor beta chains drawn from one sample of a study of PD-1 blockade in classical Hodgkin lymphoma. Here immunoSEQ multiplex PCR was the method, and the copy in TCRdb shows in-frame clones only, minus some. The sample gives about 11,000 clones, about 80% of which show up once; about 26% is in the top ten. Sample: peripheral blood mononuclear cells (PBMCs), taken at baseline. The receptors here all came from a human donor with classical Hodgkin lymphoma. Both conserved end residues are part of each CDR3. A D gene is named only where the DNA matches it firmly. The size entry is marked missing in some rows and otherwise reads once, few, many or a size class.

V: TRBV21-1; D: NA; J: TRBJ2-1; length: 15; size: NA; DNA: TGTGCCAGCAGCACTAACCCTCGGACGACAATGTGGGTAATCTTC; CDR3: CASSTNPRTTMWVIF
V: TRBV28; D: NA; J: TRBJ1-2; length: 12; size: NA; DNA: TGTGCCAGCAGTTACAGGGACTATGGCTACACCTTC; CDR3: CASSYRDYGYTF
V: TRBV19; D: NA; J: TRBJ2-2; length: 18; size: NA; DNA: TGTGCCAGTAGTATGGGTACGGTACGGTCCGCGAACACCGGGGAGCTGTTTTTT; CDR3: CASSMGTVRSANTGELFF
V: TRBV18; D: NA; J: TRBJ2-7; length: 14; size: NA; DNA: TGTGCCAGCTCACCACGGGACACCCACTACGAGCAGTACTTC; CDR3: CASSPRDTHYEQYF
V: TRBV2; D: NA; J: TRBJ2-2; length: 11; size: NA; DNA: TGTGCCAGCAGTGGTACGGGGGAGCTGTTTTTT; CDR3: CASSGTGELFF
V: TRBV19; D: TRBD2; J: TRBJ2-7; length: 15; size: NA; DNA: TGTGCCAGTAGTTTACGAGGGAGGGGTAAGGACGAGCAGTACTTC; CDR3: CASSLRGRGKDEQYF
V: TRBV6-1; D: TRBD1; J: TRBJ2-2; length: 15; size: once; DNA: TGTGCCAGCAGTGGCGACAGGGACCTCCTCGGGGAGCTGTTTTTT; CDR3: CASSGDRDLLGELFF
V: TRBV27; D: NA; J: TRBJ2-1; length: 14; size: few; DNA: TGTGCCAGCTCCCCCGGCTCCTCCTACAATGAGCAGTTCTTC; CDR3: CASSPGSSYNEQFF
V: TRBV15; D: TRBD1; J: TRBJ2-7; length: 15; size: NA; DNA: TGTGCCACCAGCGGATGGGACAGGGGAGACTACGAGCAGTACTTC; CDR3: CATSGWDRGDYEQYF
V: TRBV6-6; D: NA; J: TRBJ2-7; length: 14; size: NA; DNA: TGTGCCAGCAGTTACAGGCGGTCTCTGGACGAGCAGTACTTC; CDR3: CASSYRRSLDEQYF
V: TRBV27; D: NA; J: TRBJ1-1; length: 17; size: NA; DNA: TGTGCCAGCAGTTTCTCCCCGCCACGACCGTTGAACACTGAAGCTTTCTTT; CDR3: CASSFSPPRPLNTEAFF
V: TRBV5-8; D: NA; J: TRBJ2-1; length: 13; size: NA; DNA: TGTGCCAGCAGCTTGCTATTGAGCAATGAGCAGTTCTTC; CDR3: CASSLLLSNEQFF
V: TRBV7-9; D: NA; J: TRBJ1-5; length: 12; size: large; DNA: TGTGCCAGCAGCCGGGAGGGACAGCCCCAGCATTTT; CDR3: CASSREGQPQHF
V: TRBV19; D: TRBD1; J: TRBJ2-7; length: 14; size: NA; DNA: TGTGCCAGTAGCCAATGGGACAGGGGTACCGAGCAGTACTTC; CDR3: CASSQWDRGTEQYF
V: TRBV7-2; D: NA; J: TRBJ2-3; length: 15; size: once; DNA: TGTGCCAGCCGCTTCGGCGGTACTAGCACAGATACGCAGTATTTT; CDR3: CASRFGGTSTDTQYF
V: TRBV6-5; D: NA; J: TRBJ2-1; length: 15; size: NA; DNA: TGTGCCAGCAGGTACACAGGCCTTGGGGGAAATGAGCAGTTCTTC; CDR3: CASRYTGLGGNEQFF
V: TRBV2; D: TRBD2; J: TRBJ2-5; length: 15; size: NA; DNA: TGTGCCAGCAGTGGACTAGCGAGTAACCAAGAGACCCAGTACTTC; CDR3: CASSGLASNQETQYF
V: TRBV18; D: TRBD1; J: TRBJ1-1; length: 12; size: NA; DNA: TGTGCCAGCTCACAAGGACAGGGGGAAGCTTTCTTT; CDR3: CASSQGQGEAFF
V: TRBV29-1; D: NA; J: TRBJ1-1; length: 13; size: NA; DNA: TGCAGCGTCGACAGGACGGTGAACACTGAAGCTTTCTTT; CDR3: CSVDRTVNTEAFF
V: TRBV2; D: TRBD2; J: TRBJ2-3; length: 14; size: NA; DNA: TGTGCCAGCCGGACTAGCGGGAGCACAGATACGCAGTATTTT; CDR3: CASRTSGSTDTQYF
V: TRBV7-9; D: TRBD1; J: TRBJ2-7; length: 15; size: few; DNA: TGTGCCAGCAGCTTCCCGGGACAGGGATCCCACGAGCAGTACTTC; CDR3: CASSFPGQGSHEQYF
V: TRBV10-3; D: NA; J: TRBJ1-4; length: 19; size: NA; DNA: TGTGCCATCAGTGATGTTCAGGTTGGGGACACGTCAATTAACGAAAAACTGTTTTTT; CDR3: CAISDVQVGDTSINEKLFF
V: TRBV15; D: NA; J: TRBJ2-3; length: 16; size: NA; DNA: TGTGCCACCAGCAGACGGGACGTTTCTAGCACAGATACGCAGTATTTT; CDR3: CATSRRDVSSTDTQYF
V: TRBV6-6; D: NA; J: TRBJ1-2; length: 11; size: few; DNA: TGTGCCAGTACGAGAGACTATGGCTACACCTTC; CDR3: CASTRDYGYTF
V: TRBV28; D: TRBD1; J: TRBJ1-4; length: 13; size: NA; DNA: TGTGCCAACCGACAGGGCGGAAATGAAAAACTGTTTTTT; CDR3: CANRQGGNEKLFF
V: TRBV5-1; D: NA; J: TRBJ2-2; length: 15; size: large; DNA: TGCGCCAGCAGCTTGGGGACTCCGAACACCGGGGAGCTGTTTTTT; CDR3: CASSLGTPNTGELFF
V: TRBV19; D: NA; J: TRBJ1-3; length: 18; size: NA; DNA: TGTGCCAGTAGTATAGATCTCCCTCGGGTATCCTCTGGAAACACCATATATTTT; CDR3: CASSIDLPRVSSGNTIYF